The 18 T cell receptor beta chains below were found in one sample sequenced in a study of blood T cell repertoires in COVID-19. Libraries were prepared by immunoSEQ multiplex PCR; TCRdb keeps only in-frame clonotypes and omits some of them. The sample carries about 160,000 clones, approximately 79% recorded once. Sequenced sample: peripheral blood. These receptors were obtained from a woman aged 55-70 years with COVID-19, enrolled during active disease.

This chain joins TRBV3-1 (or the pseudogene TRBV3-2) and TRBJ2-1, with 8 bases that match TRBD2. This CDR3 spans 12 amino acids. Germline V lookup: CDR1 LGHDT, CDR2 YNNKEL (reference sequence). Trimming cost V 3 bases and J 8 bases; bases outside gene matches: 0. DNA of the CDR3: TGTGCCAGCAGCCACGGGGGGGATGAGCAGTTCTTC. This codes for CASSHGGDEQFF.

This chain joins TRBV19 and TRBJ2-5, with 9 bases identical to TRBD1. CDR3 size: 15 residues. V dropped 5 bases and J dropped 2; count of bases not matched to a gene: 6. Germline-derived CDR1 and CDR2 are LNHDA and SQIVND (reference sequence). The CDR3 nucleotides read TGTGCCAGTAGTGTTCACAGGGGGCGGCAAGAGACCCAGTACTTC. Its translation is CASSVHRGRQETQYF.

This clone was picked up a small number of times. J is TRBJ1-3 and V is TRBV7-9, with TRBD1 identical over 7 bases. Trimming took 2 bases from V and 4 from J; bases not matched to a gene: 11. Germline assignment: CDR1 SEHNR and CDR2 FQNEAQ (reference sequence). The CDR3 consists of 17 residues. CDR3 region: CASSLLTGVQTGNTIYF. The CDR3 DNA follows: TGTGCCAGCAGCTTACTCACAGGGGTGCAGACGGGAAACACCATATATTTT.

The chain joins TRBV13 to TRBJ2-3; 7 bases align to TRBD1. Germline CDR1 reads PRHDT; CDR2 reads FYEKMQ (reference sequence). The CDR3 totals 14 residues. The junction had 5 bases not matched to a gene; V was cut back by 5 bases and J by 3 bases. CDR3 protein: CASSRDRETDTQYF. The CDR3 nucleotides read TGTGCCAGCAGCCGCGACAGGGAAACAGATACGCAGTATTTT.

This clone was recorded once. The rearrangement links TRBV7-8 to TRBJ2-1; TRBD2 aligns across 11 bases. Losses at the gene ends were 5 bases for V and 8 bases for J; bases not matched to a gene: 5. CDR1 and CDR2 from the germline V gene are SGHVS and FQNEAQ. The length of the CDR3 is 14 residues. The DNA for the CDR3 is TGTGCCAGCAGCCTAAGGACTAGCGGGTATGAGCAGTTCTTC. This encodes CASSLRTSGYEQFF.

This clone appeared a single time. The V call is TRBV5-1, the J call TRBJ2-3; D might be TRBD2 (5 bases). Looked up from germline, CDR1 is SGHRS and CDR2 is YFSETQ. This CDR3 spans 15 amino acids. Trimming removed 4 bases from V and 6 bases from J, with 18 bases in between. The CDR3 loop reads CASSPEMRATDTQYF. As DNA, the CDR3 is TGCGCCAGCAGCCCCGAGATGAGGGCCACGGATACGCAGTATTTT.

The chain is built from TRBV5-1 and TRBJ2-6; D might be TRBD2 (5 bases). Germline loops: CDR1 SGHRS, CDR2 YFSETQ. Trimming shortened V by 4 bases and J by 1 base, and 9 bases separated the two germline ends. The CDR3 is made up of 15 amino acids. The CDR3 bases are TGCGCCAGCAGCGTGAGGGTATCTGGGGCCAACGTCCTGACTTTC. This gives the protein CASSVRVSGANVLTF. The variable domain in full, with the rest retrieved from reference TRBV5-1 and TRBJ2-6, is KAGVTQTPRYLIKTRGQQVTLSCSPISGHRSVSWYQQTPGQGLQFLFEYFSETQRNKGNFPGRFSGRQFSNSRSEMNVSTLELGDSALYLCASSVRVSGANVLTFGAGSRLTVL.

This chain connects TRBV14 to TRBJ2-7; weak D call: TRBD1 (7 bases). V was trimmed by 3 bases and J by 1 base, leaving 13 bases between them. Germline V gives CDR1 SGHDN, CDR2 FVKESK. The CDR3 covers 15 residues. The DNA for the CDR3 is TGTGCCAGCAGCCAGACAGGGAGGAAGTCCTACGAGCAGTACTTC. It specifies CASSQTGRKSYEQYF.

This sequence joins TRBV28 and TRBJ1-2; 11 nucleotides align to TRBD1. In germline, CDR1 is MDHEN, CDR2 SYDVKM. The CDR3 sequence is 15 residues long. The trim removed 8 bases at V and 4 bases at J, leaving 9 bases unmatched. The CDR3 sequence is CASEDRGRILYGYTF. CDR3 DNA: TGTGCCAGCGAGGACAGGGGGCGAATTCTCTATGGCTACACCTTC.

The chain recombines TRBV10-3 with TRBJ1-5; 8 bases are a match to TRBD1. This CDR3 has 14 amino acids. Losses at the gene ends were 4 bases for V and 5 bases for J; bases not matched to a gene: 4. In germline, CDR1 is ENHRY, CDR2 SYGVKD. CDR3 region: CAISVGQGDQPQHF. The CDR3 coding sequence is TGTGCCATCAGTGTCGGACAGGGCGATCAGCCCCAGCATTTT.

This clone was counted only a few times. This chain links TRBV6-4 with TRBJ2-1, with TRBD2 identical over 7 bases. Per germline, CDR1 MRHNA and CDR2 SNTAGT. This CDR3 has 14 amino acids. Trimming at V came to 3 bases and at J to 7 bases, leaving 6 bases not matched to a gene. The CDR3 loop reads CASSDGGGGNEQFF. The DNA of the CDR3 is TGTGCCAGCAGTGATGGCGGGGGTGGGAATGAGCAGTTCTTC.

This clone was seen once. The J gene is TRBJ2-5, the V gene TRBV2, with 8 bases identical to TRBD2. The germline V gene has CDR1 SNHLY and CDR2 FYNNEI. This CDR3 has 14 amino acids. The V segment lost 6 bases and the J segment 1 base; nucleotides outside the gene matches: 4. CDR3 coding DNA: TGTGCCAGCAGCCGTAGCGGGATCCAAGAGACCCAGTACTTC. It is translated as CASSRSGIQETQYF.

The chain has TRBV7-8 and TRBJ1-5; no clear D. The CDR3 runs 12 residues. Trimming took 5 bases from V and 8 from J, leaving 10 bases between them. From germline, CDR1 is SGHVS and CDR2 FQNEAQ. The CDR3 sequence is CASSRNGEPQHF. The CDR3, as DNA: TGTGCCAGCAGCCGAAACGGGGAGCCCCAGCATTTT.

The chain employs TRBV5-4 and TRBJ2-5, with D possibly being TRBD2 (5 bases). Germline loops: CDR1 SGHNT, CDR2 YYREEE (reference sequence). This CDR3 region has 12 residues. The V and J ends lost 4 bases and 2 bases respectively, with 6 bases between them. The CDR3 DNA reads TGTGCCAGCAGCCGGGGTCAAGAGACCCAGTACTTC. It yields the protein CASSRGQETQYF. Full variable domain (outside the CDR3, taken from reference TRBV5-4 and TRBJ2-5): ETGVTQSPTHLIKTRGQQVTLRCSSQSGHNTVSWYQQALGQGPQFIFQYYREEENGRGNFPPRFSGLQFPNYSSELNVNALELDDSALYLCASSRGQETQYFGPGTRLLVL.

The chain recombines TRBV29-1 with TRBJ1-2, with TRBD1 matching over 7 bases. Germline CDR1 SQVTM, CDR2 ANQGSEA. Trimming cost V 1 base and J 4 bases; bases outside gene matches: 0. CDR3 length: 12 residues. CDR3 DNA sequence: TGCAGCGTTGAAGCAGGGGGCTATGGCTACACCTTC. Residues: CSVEAGGYGYTF. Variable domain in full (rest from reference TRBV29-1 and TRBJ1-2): SAVISQKPSRDICQRGTSLTIQCQVDSQVTMMFWYRQQPGQSLTLIATANQGSEATYESGFVIDKFPISRPNLTFSTLTVSNMSPEDSSIYLCSVEAGGYGYTFGSGTRLTVV.

CDR3 in amino acids: CASSQTSPEQYV. CDR3 coding DNA: TGTGCCAGTAGCCAGACTAGCCCCGAGCAGTACGTC. The gene calls are TRBV19 and TRBJ2-7, with 7 bases matching TRBD2. Germline lookup yields CDR1 LNHDA and CDR2 SQIVND (reference sequence). CDR3 length: 12 amino acids. V shed 6 bases, J shed 6 bases, and the junction held 5 bases outside the gene matches.

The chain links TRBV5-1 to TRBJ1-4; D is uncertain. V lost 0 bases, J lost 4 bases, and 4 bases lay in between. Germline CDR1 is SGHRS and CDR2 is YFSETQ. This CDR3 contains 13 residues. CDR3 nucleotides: TGCGCCAGCAGCTTGGTTCTTAATGAAAAACTGTTTTTT. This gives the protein CASSLVLNEKLFF.

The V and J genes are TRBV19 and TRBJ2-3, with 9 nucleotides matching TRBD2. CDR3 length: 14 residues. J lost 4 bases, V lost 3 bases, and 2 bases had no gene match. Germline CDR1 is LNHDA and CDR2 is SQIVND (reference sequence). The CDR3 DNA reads TGTGCCAGTAGTATTGGACTAGCGTCAGATACGCAGTATTTT. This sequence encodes CASSIGLASDTQYF.